These 30 T cell receptor beta chains were sequenced from one sample in a study of shared clonotypes between healthy human individuals. Assay used: immunoSEQ multiplex PCR; TCRdb lists only in-frame clones, some missing. The top ten hold more than 1.5% of the sample, which has about 2,100,000 clones, more than 85% seen once. CD8 cells regarded as naive lacked CD45RO, were positively chosen for CCR7, and omitted terminally differentiated effector memory CD45RA+ cells. The sequencing sample was made of naive CD8+ T cells from PBMCs. The receptor source for this set is a man younger than 30 in good health. Some clones in this sample may be carry-over from other donors' samples.

J is TRBJ2-2 and V is TRBV25-1; D not resolved. There are 16 residues in the CDR3. The V and J ends lost 6 bases and 1 base respectively, with 15 bases between them. Germline assignment: CDR1 MGHDK and CDR2 SYGVNS. Written as DNA, the CDR3 is TGTGCCAGCAGCATAGCCGTGATCTTGAACACCGGGGAGCTGTTTTTT. Amino acids: CASSIAVILNTGELFF.

This chain joins TRBV7-9 and TRBJ2-2; TRBD2 agrees at 11 bases. The CDR3 runs 19 residues. Trimming took 3 bases from V and 0 from J; bases not matched to a gene: 9. Germline CDR1 reads SEHNR; CDR2 reads FQNEAQ (reference sequence). CDR3 sequence (DNA): TGTGCCAGCAGCTTTGGGACTAGCGGAGAGGAACCGAACACCGGGGAGCTGTTTTTT. Translation gives CASSFGTSGEEPNTGELFF.

This chain connects TRBV28 to TRBJ2-1; D is possibly TRBD1 or TRBD2 (5 bases each). CDR3 length equals 12 residues. Between the trimmed V and J ends, which lost 3 bases and 8 bases, there was a span of 8 bases. Germline V gene sequence: CDR1 MDHEN, CDR2 SYDVKM. The CDR3 loop reads CASSLGVHEQFF. As DNA, the CDR3 is TGTGCCAGCAGTTTGGGGGTCCATGAGCAGTTCTTC.

This clone has only one observation. In the same sample, other DNA sequences code for this CDR3. The V and J genes are TRBV27 and TRBJ2-7; D might be TRBD2 (6 bases). This CDR3 spans 15 amino acids. The V gene's germline CDR1 is MNHEY and CDR2 SMNVEV (reference sequence). Trimming took 2 bases from V and 0 from J, leaving 11 bases between them. The CDR3 spells CASSLALASSYEQYF. In DNA, the CDR3 is TGTGCCAGCAGTTTAGCACTAGCAAGCTCCTACGAGCAGTACTTC.

This chain connects TRBV4-3 to TRBJ1-2, with TRBD1 matching 7 bases. The V segment lost 1 base and the J segment 6 bases; nucleotides outside the gene matches: 8. Germline V lookup: CDR1 LGHNA, CDR2 YSLEER. The CDR3 has 15 amino acids. Here the CDR3 DNA reads TGCGCCAGCAGCCAAGGGACAGGCATCGGGAATGGCTACACCTTC. The encoded protein is CASSQGTGIGNGYTF.

The J gene is TRBJ2-1, the V gene TRBV11-3, with 9 bases matching TRBD2. The CDR3 spans 14 residues. With V trimmed by 8 bases and J by 5 bases, 7 bases remained unmatched. CDR1 and CDR2 (germline): SGHNT, YENEEA. CDR3 bases: TGTGCCAGCCAGCAGCGGGAGGACCACAATGAGCAGTTCTTC. Residues: CASQQREDHNEQFF. The complete variable domain, with remaining parts taken from reference TRBV11-3 and TRBJ2-1, reads EAGVVQSPRYKIIEKKQPVAFWCNPISGHNTLYWYLQNLGQGPELLIRYENEEAVDDSQLPKDRFSAERLKGVDSTLKIQPAELGDSAVYLCASQQREDHNEQFFGPGTRLTVL.

Only a few counts were recorded for this clone. The chain combines TRBV9 with TRBJ1-1, with a tentative D call TRBD1 (6 bases). The ends were cut back, 3 bases at V and 1 base at J, with 7 bases in the middle. The CDR3 contains 13 residues. Germline V gene data show CDR1 as SGDLS and CDR2 as YYNGEE. CDR3 DNA: TGTGCCAGCAGCGAGGGACAGAACACTGAAGCTTTCTTT. It encodes CASSEGQNTEAFF. Looking up the rest from reference TRBV9 and TRBJ1-1 gives the full variable domain: DSGVTQTPKHLITATGQRVTLRCSPRSGDLSVYWYQQSLDQGLQFLIQYYNGEERAKGNILERFSAQQFPDLHSELNLSSLELGDSALYFCASSEGQNTEAFFGQGTRLTVV.

CDR3 coding DNA: TGTGCCAGTAGAGATGGACAGGGGGCCTACGAGCAGTACTTC. It yields the protein CASRDGQGAYEQYF. The chain employs TRBV19 and TRBJ2-7; TRBD1 aligns across 10 bases. Germline CDR1 is LNHDA and CDR2 is SQIVND (reference sequence). The CDR3 consists of 14 residues. V trimming: 6 bases; J trimming: 2 bases; junction bases outside the gene matches: 4.

The genes are TRBV2 and TRBJ2-7; a possible D gene is TRBD1 (5 bases). The CDR3 is 14 amino acids. V was shortened by 7 bases and J by 0 bases, with 13 bases between the two germline ends. Germline values: CDR1 SNHLY, CDR2 FYNNEI. As DNA, the CDR3 is TGTGCCAGCATAGGGGCCCAACCCTCCTACGAGCAGTACTTC. Protein sequence: CASIGAQPSYEQYF. Full variable domain (outside the CDR3, taken from reference TRBV2 and TRBJ2-7): EPEVTQTPSHQVTQMGQEVILRCVPISNHLYFYWYRQILGQKVEFLVSFYNNEISEKSEIFDDQFSVERPDGSNFTLKIRSTKLEDSAMYFCASIGAQPSYEQYFGPGTRLTVT.

As concerns this clone: The sample carries other DNA sequences with the same CDR3. The genes are TRBV4-3 and TRBJ2-7; TRBD2 is a possible D gene (5 bases). CDR3 length: 13 residues. Trimming pared 0 bases from V and 7 bases from J, leaving 10 bases between. Germline values: CDR1 LGHNA, CDR2 YSLEER. DNA for the CDR3: TGCGCCAGCAGCCAAGACGGGGAATATGAGCAGTACTTC. It encodes CASSQDGEYEQYF.

This clone was seen a single time. The chain links TRBV15 to TRBJ2-1; maybe TRBD2 (6 bases). Trimming shortened V by 1 base and J by 5 bases, and 15 bases separated the two germline ends. CDR3 length: 16 residues. Germline V gives CDR1 LNHNV, CDR2 YYDKDF (reference sequence). This chain's CDR3 is CATSRGIGGGDNEQFF. CDR3 DNA sequence: TGTGCCACCAGCAGAGGGATTGGGGGAGGCGACAATGAGCAGTTCTTC. Combining the CDR3 with reference TRBV15 and TRBJ2-1 gives the whole variable domain DAMVIQNPRYQVTQFGKPVTLSCSQTLNHNVMYWYQQKSSQAPKLLFHYYDKDFNNEADTPDNFQSRRPNTSFCFLDIRSPGLGDTAMYLCATSRGIGGGDNEQFFGPGTRLTVL.

About this clone: Other DNA sequences in this specimen translate into the identical CDR3. The chain is built from TRBV27 and TRBJ2-7; TRBD2 aligns across 12 bases. The CDR3 consists of 14 residues. CDR1 and CDR2 (germline): MNHEY, SMNVEV (reference sequence). Unmatched junction bases numbered 0, after V lost 3 bases and J lost 3 bases. The CDR3 loop reads CASSLGLAGYEQYF. As DNA, the CDR3 is TGTGCCAGCAGTTTGGGACTAGCGGGCTACGAGCAGTACTTC.

This clone has only one observation. The gene calls are TRBV6-5 and TRBJ2-5; D gene ambiguous. The CDR3 extends over 14 amino acids. The V end lost 6 bases, the J end lost 2 bases, and 13 bases lay between the germline ends. Germline CDR1 reads MNHEY; CDR2 reads SVGAGI. For the CDR3, the DNA is TGTGCCAGCAGCAACACGGTCGAACAAGAGACCCAGTACTTC. Its protein product is CASSNTVEQETQYF.

The chain recombines TRBV10-2 with TRBJ2-1, with 11 bases aligning to TRBD2. The CDR3 totals 15 residues. V gave up 6 bases and J gave up 6 bases; unmatched junction bases: 7. Germline assignment: CDR1 WSHSY and CDR2 SAAADI. The CDR3 reads CASRELAGVGNEQFF. The DNA of the CDR3 is TGCGCCAGCAGGGAACTAGCGGGAGTCGGCAATGAGCAGTTCTTC.

The CDR3 here is CASSDSYSRNTYEQYF. The CDR3 DNA reads as TGTGCCAGCAGTGATAGTTACAGCCGGAATACCTACGAGCAGTACTTC. The V gene is TRBV6-1, the J gene TRBJ2-7; D is ambiguous. The CDR3 covers 16 residues. V lost 3 bases to trimming and J lost 2 bases, with 17 bases between them. Germline CDR1 and CDR2: MNHNS and SASEGT.

This clone was seen only a few times. The chain carries TRBV2 and TRBJ2-7, with D maybe TRBD1 (5 bases). The CDR3 extends over 14 amino acids. Trimming took off 8 bases at V and 3 bases at J, with 17 bases between the two ends. Germline values: CDR1 SNHLY, CDR2 FYNNEI. The CDR3 nucleotides read TGTGCCAGCGGTTCCAGGGATGGACGCTACGAGCAGTACTTC. This gives the protein CASGSRDGRYEQYF. Full variable domain (outside the CDR3, taken from reference TRBV2 and TRBJ2-7): EPEVTQTPSHQVTQMGQEVILRCVPISNHLYFYWYRQILGQKVEFLVSFYNNEISEKSEIFDDQFSVERPDGSNFTLKIRSTKLEDSAMYFCASGSRDGRYEQYFGPGTRLTVT.

The V and J genes are TRBV5-1 and TRBJ1-5; D is perhaps TRBD1 (5 bases). The V gene's germline CDR1 is SGHRS and CDR2 YFSETQ. The CDR3 runs to 15 residues. V was cut by 3 bases and J by 2 bases, with 12 bases left in between. In DNA, the CDR3 is TGCGCCAGCAGCTCCGGTAGGGGCGGCAATCAGCCCCAGCATTTT. Residues: CASSSGRGGNQPQHF.

The gene calls are TRBV27 and TRBJ1-1; 7 bases line up with TRBD1. Germline V gene data show CDR1 as MNHEY and CDR2 as SMNVEV (reference sequence). V dropped 0 bases and J dropped 2; count of bases not matched to a gene: 12. The CDR3 has 18 residues. In DNA, the CDR3 is TGTGCCAGCAGTTTATCCCTGGGACCTTCAGGGGGAAACACTGAAGCTTTCTTT. Translating gives CASSLSLGPSGGNTEAFF.

J is TRBJ2-2 and V is TRBV4-1, with 9 nucleotides matching TRBD1. V trimming: 3 bases; J trimming: 5 bases; junction bases outside the gene matches: 7. The CDR3 contains 16 residues. Looked up from germline, CDR1 is MGHRA and CDR2 is YSYEKL. The CDR3 DNA follows: TGCGCCAGCAGCCACCTACAGGGGGCAGGGACCGGGGAGCTGTTTTTT. It codes for CASSHLQGAGTGELFF.

The chain carries TRBV30 and TRBJ2-1; D not resolved. CDR1 is GTSNPN, CDR2 SVGIG, per germline (reference sequence). This CDR3 is 11 amino acids long. Trimming removed 0 bases from V and 8 bases from J, with 5 bases in between. CDR3 in amino acids: CAWSVVDEQFF. DNA of the CDR3: TGTGCCTGGAGTGTTGTCGATGAGCAGTTCTTC.

This clone was counted a few times. The rearrangement uses TRBV27 and TRBJ2-2; D is undetermined. Germline V gives CDR1 MNHEY, CDR2 SMNVEV (reference sequence). This CDR3 is 13 amino acids long. The V end lost 3 bases, the J end lost 6 bases, and 8 bases lay between the germline ends. CDR3 coding DNA: TGTGCCAGCAGTTTGAACGGGCCCGGGGAGCTGTTTTTT. Translating it yields CASSLNGPGELFF.

This sequence joins TRBV28 and TRBJ1-6, with 7 bases aligning to TRBD1. CDR3 length: 13 residues. Germline V gives CDR1 MDHEN, CDR2 SYDVKM. J was trimmed by 9 bases and V by 8 bases; bases with no gene match: 7. The CDR3 region has the DNA TGTGCCAGCTGTGGGACAGTTCCTTCACCCCTCCACTTT. Protein product: CASCGTVPSPLHF.

The genes are TRBV27 and TRBJ2-7; no firm D call. This CDR3 has 15 amino acids. Trimming left V 8 bases short and J 0 bases short, with 17 bases between. CDR1 MNHEY and CDR2 SMNVEV come from the germline V gene (reference sequence). CDR3 bases: TGTGCCAGCCGCGATCTCTCATCCTCCTCCTACGAGCAGTACTTC. The encoded protein is CASRDLSSSSYEQYF.

The chain links TRBV5-1 to TRBJ2-3; D gene uncertain. V was cut by 0 bases and J by 0 bases, with 11 bases left in between. Germline lookup yields CDR1 SGHRS and CDR2 YFSETQ. CDR3 length: 16 amino acids. The CDR3: CASSLVDGSSTDTQYF. The CDR3 region has the DNA TGCGCCAGCAGCTTGGTGGACGGTTCTAGCACAGATACGCAGTATTTT.

The chain employs TRBV19 and TRBJ2-4, with 8 bases identical to TRBD2. Trimming cost V 4 bases and J 6 bases; bases outside gene matches: 11. Per germline, CDR1 LNHDA and CDR2 SQIVND (reference sequence). The CDR3 sequence is 16 residues long. The CDR3 reads CASSTTPGGALNIQYF. CDR3 nucleotides: TGTGCCAGTAGTACCACCCCGGGGGGGGCGTTAAACATTCAGTACTTC.

The V gene is TRBV11-2, the J gene TRBJ2-7; possible D gene TRBD2, 6 bases. CDR1 SGHAT and CDR2 FQNNGV come from the germline V gene. This CDR3 is 15 amino acids long. V lost 5 bases and J 2 bases, leaving 16 bases between the germline ends. CDR3 sequence reads: CASSAPGVGTYEQYF. The CDR3 coding sequence is TGTGCCAGCAGCGCACCGGGGGTTGGTACCTACGAGCAGTACTTC.

The chain couples TRBV25-1 to TRBJ1-1; perhaps TRBD1 as D (6 bases). V was trimmed by 3 bases and J by 4 bases, leaving 12 bases between them. Germline loops: CDR1 MGHDK, CDR2 SYGVNS. The CDR3 is 14 amino acids. The chain's CDR3 is CASSDGGLVTEAFF. Here the CDR3 DNA reads TGTGCCAGCAGTGATGGGGGGCTGGTCACTGAAGCTTTCTTT. The entire variable domain, with the rest obtained from reference TRBV25-1 and TRBJ1-1, is as follows: EADIYQTPRYLVIGTGKKITLECSQTMGHDKMYWYQQDPGMELHLIHYSYGVNSTEKGDLSSESTVSRIRTEHFPLTLESARPSHTSQYLCASSDGGLVTEAFFGQGTRLTVV.

The V call is TRBV6-1, the J call TRBJ1-2; TRBD1 might be the D (5 bases). Germline lookup yields CDR1 MNHNS and CDR2 SASEGT. V was trimmed by 8 bases and J by 4 bases, leaving 20 bases between them. The CDR3 spans 15 residues. CDR3 protein: CASQPFDGGFYGYTF. The CDR3, as DNA: TGTGCCAGCCAACCTTTCGACGGGGGGTTCTATGGCTACACCTTC.

V gene TRBV9 combines with J gene TRBJ1-3; D unresolved. This CDR3 is built from 15 residues. In germline, CDR1 is SGDLS, CDR2 YYNGEE. The V end was cut by 0 bases, the J end by 4 bases, with 11 bases between. The CDR3 spells CASSVVSGAGNTIYF. The CDR3 DNA is TGTGCCAGCAGCGTAGTTTCGGGAGCGGGAAACACCATATATTTT.

The chain carries TRBV6-1 and TRBJ2-7; maybe TRBD1 (5 bases). Germline loops: CDR1 MNHNS, CDR2 SASEGT. V lost 4 bases to trimming and J lost 7 bases, with 26 bases between them. The CDR3 loop spans 17 amino acids. CDR3 nucleotide sequence: TGTGCCAGCAGTGTTGAACCTTATGGGGTGGGGCTGGAGGAGCAGTACTTC. Encoded protein: CASSVEPYGVGLEEQYF.